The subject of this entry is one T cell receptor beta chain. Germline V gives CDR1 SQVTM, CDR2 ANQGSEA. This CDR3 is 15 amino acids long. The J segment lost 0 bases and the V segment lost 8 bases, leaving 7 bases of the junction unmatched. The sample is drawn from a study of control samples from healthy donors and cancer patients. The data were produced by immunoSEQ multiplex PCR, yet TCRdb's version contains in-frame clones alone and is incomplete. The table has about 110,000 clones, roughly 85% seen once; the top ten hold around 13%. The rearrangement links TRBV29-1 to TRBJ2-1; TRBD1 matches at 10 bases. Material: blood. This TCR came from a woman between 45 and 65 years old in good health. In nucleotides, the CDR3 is TGCAGCCAGGGGACAGGGGTGGGCTCCTACAATGAGCAGTTCTTC. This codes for CSQGTGVGSYNEQFF.